A single sample gave rise to the 32 T cell receptor beta chains below, sequenced in a study of CD8 T cells in Susac syndrome. Reverse transcription of about 0.45 to 1 ug RNA was carried out with random hexamers. TCRdb fed the immunoSEQ multiplex PCR reads into MiXCR, producing one record per CDR3 protein. The sample lists 200,000 to 250,000 distinct CDR3 sequences; about 94% were seen once. The sample consisted of CD4+ T cells from PBMCs. These receptors were taken from a human donor with Susac syndrome.

The V and J genes are TRBV30 and TRBJ2-7; the match to TRBD1 covers 8 bases. CDR1 and CDR2 from the germline V gene are GTSNPN and SVGIG (reference sequence). This CDR3 spans 13 amino acids. Germline trimming cut 2 bases from V and 2 bases from J; bases unmatched to any gene: 2. CDR3 amino acids: CAWSLDRAYEQYF. CDR3 DNA sequence: TGTGCCTGGAGTTTGGACAGGGCCTACGAGCAGTACTTC. The complete variable domain, with remaining parts taken from reference TRBV30 and TRBJ2-7, reads SQTIHQWPATLVQPVGSPLSLECTVEGTSNPNLYWYRQAAGRGLQLLFYSVGIGQISSEVPQNLSASRPQDRQFILSSKKLLLSDSGFYLCAWSLDRAYEQYFGPGTRLTVT.

The rearrangement links TRBV19 to TRBJ2-1; 11 bases map to TRBD2. The junction had 8 bases not matched to a gene; V was cut back by 2 bases and J by 5 bases. This CDR3 has 17 residues. The germline CDR1 and CDR2 sequences are LNHDA and SQIVND (reference sequence). CDR3 protein: CASSIPRALAGDNEQFF. The CDR3 nucleotides read TGTGCCAGTAGTATACCGCGCGCACTAGCGGGAGACAATGAGCAGTTCTTC.

CDR3 DNA sequence: TGTGCCAGCAGTCTTACGGGGCACACTGAAGCTTTCTTT. Translating it yields CASSLTGHTEAFF. This sequence joins TRBV12-3 or TRBV12-4 and TRBJ1-1, with D possibly TRBD1 on 5 matching bases. The CDR3 covers 13 residues. Deletions cut 5 bases from V and 3 bases from J, with 10 bases between.

The V and J genes are TRBV29-1 and TRBJ1-2; 8 bases are a match to TRBD1. This CDR3 is built from 14 residues. Germline CDR1 and CDR2: SQVTM and ANQGSEA. Trimming removed 6 bases from V and 4 bases from J; junction bases left unmatched: 10. The DNA of the CDR3 is TGCAGCGTCGAGACCAAACAGGGGGTCTATGGCTACACCTTC. Its translation: CSVETKQGVYGYTF.

V and J are TRBV5-1 and TRBJ2-3, with D hard to call. The CDR3 consists of 15 residues. The germline V gene has CDR1 SGHRS and CDR2 YFSETQ. Trimming stripped 4 bases from V and 1 base from J, with 13 bases between. CDR3 loop: CASSDQNGGTDTQYF. CDR3 nucleotide sequence: TGCGCCAGCAGCGACCAAAATGGCGGCACAGATACGCAGTATTTT.

The chain recombines TRBV5-4 with TRBJ1-6; 9 bases line up with TRBD1. CDR1 SGHNT and CDR2 YYREEE come from the germline V gene (reference sequence). Trimming cost V 4 bases and J 7 bases; bases outside gene matches: 6. The CDR3 spans 15 residues. CDR3 DNA sequence: TGTGCCAGCAGCGCTAAACAGGGGGCAAATTCACCCCTCCACTTT. It is translated as CASSAKQGANSPLHF.

The chain combines TRBV12-3 or TRBV12-4 with TRBJ2-1; 12 bases are a match to TRBD2. The CDR3 loop spans 16 amino acids. Losses at the gene ends were 6 bases for V and 5 bases for J; bases not matched to a gene: 8. CDR3: CASRLGGLAGNNEQFF. CDR3 DNA sequence: TGTGCCAGCAGACTAGGGGGACTAGCGGGCAACAATGAGCAGTTCTTC.

This chain links TRBV30 with TRBJ2-3; 10 bases are shared with TRBD2. The CDR3 spans 15 residues. J lost 2 bases, V lost 8 bases, and 10 bases had no gene match. CDR1 and CDR2 (germline): GTSNPN, SVGIG (reference sequence). In DNA form, the CDR3 reads TGTGCCCGGGCCGGGACTAGCGACCTCACAGATACGCAGTATTTT. It translates to CARAGTSDLTDTQYF.

The V and J genes are TRBV6-5 and TRBJ1-5; tentatively, D is TRBD1 (5 bases). Germline values: CDR1 MNHEY, CDR2 SVGAGI. The CDR3 loop spans 14 amino acids. V was cut by 2 bases and J by 6 bases, with 11 bases left in between. The CDR3 DNA sequence: TGTGCCAGCAGTTACGGCAGGGAAGGTCAGCCCCAGCATTTT. Amino acids: CASSYGREGQPQHF.

The chain links TRBV5-6 to TRBJ2-5, with D unclear. V shed 7 bases and J shed 1 base, with 11 bases lying between them. There are 13 residues in the CDR3. Germline lookup yields CDR1 SGHDT and CDR2 YYEEEE. For the CDR3, the DNA is TGTGCCAGCGGAAGTGGGATCCAAGAGACCCAGTACTTC. Translated: CASGSGIQETQYF.

The CDR3 sequence is CASSPPSPGNTIYF. CDR3 nucleotides: TGTGCCAGCAGTCCCCCGAGCCCTGGAAACACCATATATTTT. The chain recombines TRBV12-3 or TRBV12-4 with TRBJ1-3; no reliable D call. With 5 bases removed from V and 2 bases from J, the gap between germline ends came to 10 bases. The CDR3 is 14 residues long.

The genes are TRBV20-1 and TRBJ1-5, with D possibly matching TRBD1 (6 bases). This CDR3 comprises 17 residues. V lost 0 bases and J lost 1, with 16 bases in between. Germline V gene sequence: CDR1 DFQATT, CDR2 SNEGSKA (reference sequence). The CDR3 DNA reads TGCAGTGCTAGAGACCCGGCGTGGGGGCGCAGCAATCAGCCCCAGCATTTT. Residues: CSARDPAWGRSNQPQHF.

The V gene is TRBV12-3 or TRBV12-4, the J gene TRBJ2-7; unclear D gene. This CDR3 is 12 amino acids long. V lost 1 base, J lost 6 bases, and 7 bases lay in between. CDR3 in amino acids: CASSLVGSEQYF. The DNA of the CDR3 is TGTGCCAGCAGTTTAGTGGGGTCCGAGCAGTACTTC.

The CDR3 nucleotides are TGCAGTGCTAGAGATCTTCGGGTGTTCGGGGGTCCCTACGAGCAGTACTTC. Translated: CSARDLRVFGGPYEQYF. The chain employs TRBV20-1 and TRBJ2-7; weak D call: TRBD2 (6 bases). V lost 0 bases to trimming and J lost 2 bases, with 20 bases between them. There are 17 residues in the CDR3. CDR1 is DFQATT, CDR2 SNEGSKA, per germline (reference sequence).

The chain employs TRBV20-1 and TRBJ1-1; no definite D call. The V and J ends lost 5 bases and 1 base respectively, with 14 bases between them. The germline V gene has CDR1 DFQATT and CDR2 SNEGSKA (reference sequence). The CDR3 runs 14 residues. The CDR3: CSAPPGRRNTEAFF. For the CDR3, the DNA is TGCAGTGCTCCTCCCGGCAGGAGGAACACTGAAGCTTTCTTT.

The chain joins TRBV28 to TRBJ1-2; possible D gene TRBD1, 5 bases. With 3 bases removed from V and 4 bases from J, the gap between germline ends came to 15 bases. The CDR3 has 15 residues. CDR1 and CDR2 (germline): MDHEN, SYDVKM. The CDR3 DNA sequence: TGTGCCAGCAGTTTCTCGCCGCAGGGAACCTATGGCTACACCTTC. Amino acid sequence: CASSFSPQGTYGYTF.

The V and J genes are TRBV3-1 and TRBJ2-5; D remains ambiguous. The CDR3 covers 13 residues. Germline CDR1 LGHDT, CDR2 YNNKEL (reference sequence). V lost 0 bases and J lost 9, with 11 bases in between. The CDR3, as DNA: TGTGCCAGCAGCCAAGATGGGTTGGAGCCCCAGTACTTC. Translating it yields CASSQDGLEPQYF.

CDR3 DNA sequence: TGTGCCAGCAACCGACAGGAAGCTTTCTTT. Amino acids: CASNRQEAFF. This rearrangement joins TRBV6-5 to TRBJ1-1; possibly TRBD1 for D (5 bases). The germline CDR1 and CDR2 sequences are MNHEY and SVGAGI. Trimming took off 7 bases at V and 8 bases at J, with 8 bases between the two ends. The CDR3 is 10 residues long.

The chain recombines TRBV21-1 with TRBJ2-7; the table names TRBD2, a call not compared with the DNA. TRBV21-1 is assigned pseudogene status. The CDR3 spans 16 residues. The CDR3 coding sequence is TGTGCCAGCAGCAACGCCCCTAGCGGGGAGACCTACGAGCAGTACTTC. Amino acid sequence: CASSNAPSGETYEQYF.

The CDR3 DNA reads as TGTGCCTGGAGTGTTCGGGGGTTCACAGATACGCAGTATTTT. It translates to CAWSVRGFTDTQYF. This chain uses TRBV30 with TRBJ2-3; TRBD2 might be the D (6 bases). V dropped 0 bases and J dropped 2 bases, with 9 bases sitting between them. The germline V gene encodes CDR1 GTSNPN and CDR2 SVGIG (reference sequence). CDR3 size: 14 residues.

The chain combines TRBV6-5 with TRBJ1-4; D remains unclear. V was clipped by 0 bases and J by 0 bases, with 8 bases between them. CDR3 size: 16 residues. Germline V gives CDR1 MNHEY, CDR2 SVGAGI. CDR3 in amino acids: CASSYSSPATNEKLFF. CDR3 DNA sequence: TGTGCCAGCAGTTACTCGAGTCCCGCAACTAATGAAAAACTGTTTTTT.

DNA for the CDR3: TGCGCCAGCAGCCAAGATGTACAGAGCTCCTACGAGCAGTACTTC. It specifies CASSQDVQSSYEQYF. The genes are TRBV4-3 and TRBJ2-7; no reliable D call. The CDR3 is 15 residues long. CDR1 is LGHNA and CDR2 is YSLEER in the germline V gene. V was cut by 0 bases and J by 0 bases, with 9 bases left in between.

V gene TRBV30 combines with J gene TRBJ1-5; weak D call: TRBD1 (5 bases). This CDR3 has 15 residues. Trimming left V 3 bases short and J 10 bases short, with 22 bases between. CDR1 and CDR2 (germline): GTSNPN, SVGIG (reference sequence). DNA for the CDR3: TGTGCCTGGAGCCCCCCAGGAGGGGCTGGGGAACCCCAGCATTTT. Translating it yields CAWSPPGGAGEPQHF.

The gene calls are TRBV5-4 and TRBJ2-1, with unresolved D. The V end was cut by 0 bases, the J end by 5 bases, with 9 bases between. Germline CDR1 reads SGHNT; CDR2 reads YYREEE (reference sequence). The CDR3 loop spans 14 amino acids. The CDR3 loop is CASSLAATDNEQFF. As DNA, the CDR3 is TGTGCCAGCAGCTTGGCTGCGACCGACAATGAGCAGTTCTTC.

The chain joins TRBV5-6 to TRBJ2-2, with TRBD2 matching over 7 bases. Germline assignment: CDR1 SGHDT and CDR2 YYEEEE. With V trimmed by 3 bases and J by 0 bases, 8 bases remained unmatched. The CDR3 totals 17 residues. CDR3 sequence reads: CASSSLSGDANTGELFF. The CDR3 region has the DNA TGTGCCAGCAGCTCCCTCAGCGGGGACGCGAACACCGGGGAGCTGTTTTTT. The whole variable domain, filled in from reference TRBV5-6 and TRBJ2-2, reads DAGVTQSPTHLIKTRGQQVTLRCSPKSGHDTVSWYQQALGQGPQFIFQYYEEEERQRGNFPDRFSGHQFPNYSSELNVNALLLGDSALYLCASSSLSGDANTGELFFGEGSRLTVL.

This chain connects TRBV7-8 to TRBJ2-1; 8 nucleotides match TRBD1. Germline V gene lookup returns CDR1 SGHVS and CDR2 FQNEAQ. The CDR3 is 15 amino acids. Germline trimming cut 4 bases from V and 4 bases from J; bases unmatched to any gene: 6. The CDR3 region is CASSSSGTGYNEQFF. The CDR3 region has the DNA TGTGCCAGCAGCTCCTCCGGGACAGGATACAATGAGCAGTTCTTC.

The V and J genes are TRBV18 and TRBJ2-7; D possibly matches TRBD1 or TRBD2 (5 bases each). CDR3 length equals 12 residues. CDR1 KGHSH and CDR2 LQKENI come from the germline V gene. V was shortened by 8 bases and J by 2 bases, with 10 bases between the two germline ends. CDR3 amino acids: CASRGDTYEQYF. The CDR3 DNA follows: TGTGCCAGCCGAGGGGATACCTACGAGCAGTACTTC.

The sample holds a few counts of this clonotype. The chain employs TRBV20-1 and TRBJ2-1; 10 bases align to TRBD1. Germline V CDR1 and CDR2: DFQATT, SNEGSKA (reference sequence). CDR3 size: 15 residues. The V segment lost 2 bases and the J segment 5 bases; nucleotides outside the gene matches: 6. Here the CDR3 reads CSARSGTGANNEQFF. The CDR3 nucleotides are TGCAGTGCTAGATCGGGGACAGGGGCCAACAATGAGCAGTTCTTC.

The chain employs TRBV29-1 and TRBJ1-5; D gene uncertain. The CDR3 has 16 amino acids. V was trimmed by 0 bases and J by 7 bases, leaving 19 bases between them. CDR1 is SQVTM, CDR2 ANQGSEA, per germline. The CDR3: CSVEEGATPGEQPQHF. The DNA of the CDR3 is TGCAGCGTTGAAGAGGGAGCAACCCCGGGAGAACAGCCCCAGCATTTT.

CDR3 nucleotides: TGTGCCAGCAGTGCAGGGGGCTGGGAGACTGAAGCTTTCTTT. Translation: CASSAGGWETEAFF. The chain joins TRBV25-1 to TRBJ1-1, with 8 positions matching TRBD1. CDR1 is MGHDK, CDR2 SYGVNS, per germline. The CDR3 totals 14 residues. The V and J ends lost 4 bases and 5 bases, in that order; junction bases with no gene match: 6.

The rearrangement uses TRBV9 and TRBJ2-4, with a possible D match to TRBD2 (6 bases). This CDR3 is 15 amino acids long. CDR1 and CDR2 from the germline V gene are SGDLS and YYNGEE. V was shortened by 0 bases and J by 7 bases, with 14 bases between the two germline ends. The CDR3 sequence is CASSVAGENQNIQYF. In DNA, the CDR3 is TGTGCCAGCAGCGTAGCGGGAGAAAACCAGAACATTCAGTACTTC.

V and J are TRBV7-6 and TRBJ1-6, with 8 bases fitting TRBD1. Trimming at V came to 1 base and at J to 10 bases, leaving 6 bases not matched to a gene. The CDR3 consists of 15 residues. From germline, CDR1 is SGHVS and CDR2 FNYEAQ. The CDR3: CASSLGTGGGSPLHF. Written as DNA, the CDR3 is TGTGCCAGCAGCTTAGGAACAGGGGGTGGATCACCCCTCCACTTT.